Following are 5 T cell receptor beta chains from one sample sequenced in a study of blood T cells in healthy people across ages. Sample-barcoded 5' priming and a J-beta primer mix drove a second PCR of 7 to 11 cycles. TCRdb re-called the 5' RACE reads with MiXCR, one entry per CDR3 protein. This sample has around 750,000 distinct CDR3 sequences, with about 48% found just once. Input material: blood. The origin of the receptors is an elderly man in good health.

This clonotype appeared a few times. At one of its ends the junction is not consistent with the germline gene, which may arise from a read error. CDR3 sequence: CASSFRQGSEQYF. The CDR3 DNA is TGTGCTAGCAGCTTCCGACAGGGTTCCGAGCAGTACTTC. J is TRBJ2-7 and V is TRBV7-7; TRBD1 matches at 7 bases. The CDR3 runs 13 residues. CDR1 is SSHAT and CDR2 is FNYEAQ in the germline V gene (reference sequence).

This clonotype was picked up many times. This chain uses TRBV28 with TRBJ1-2, with D uncertain. Germline V gene sequence: CDR1 MDHEN, CDR2 SYDVKM. Trimming shortened V by 6 bases and J by 4 bases, and 6 bases separated the two germline ends. The CDR3 spans 11 residues. The CDR3 bases are TGTGCCAGCAGCCCCTCCTATGGCTACACCTTC. It is translated as CASSPSYGYTF.

The chain has TRBV3-1 and TRBJ1-3; possible D gene TRBD1, 5 bases. V was clipped by 2 bases and J by 4 bases, with 6 bases between them. Per germline, CDR1 LGHDT and CDR2 YNNKEL (reference sequence). This CDR3 has 13 residues. CDR3 nucleotides: TGTGCCAGCAGCCAACGGACAGGAAACACCATATATTTT. Translation gives CASSQRTGNTIYF. The full variable domain, completed using reference TRBV3-1 and TRBJ1-3, is DTAVSQTPKYLVTQMGNDKSIKCEQNLGHDTMYWYKQDSKKFLKIMFSYNNKELIINETVPNRFSPKSPDKAHLNLHINSLELGDSAVYFCASSQRTGNTIYFGEGSWLTVV.

The chain is built from TRBV27 and TRBJ2-5, with TRBD2 matching 8 bases. With the DNA end fitting TRBJ2-7 better, the J assignment may be wrong. Germline values: CDR1 MNHEY, CDR2 SMNVEV (reference sequence). The CDR3 consists of 15 residues. The CDR3 DNA reads as TGTGCCAGCAGTTTAGATCCCCTACTAGCGGACGAGCAGTACTTC. Translation: CASSLDPLLADEQYF.

The chain is built from TRBV11-2 and TRBJ2-2; the D gene is possibly TRBD2 (6 bases). There are 17 residues in the CDR3. Trimming shortened V by 1 base and J by 4 bases, and 16 bases separated the two germline ends. Germline V CDR1 and CDR2: SGHAT, FQNNGV. The CDR3 region has the DNA TGTGCCAGCAGCTTAGTAGGGAGGTCGAGCGGCACCGGGGAGCTGTTTTTT. Protein sequence: CASSLVGRSSGTGELFF.